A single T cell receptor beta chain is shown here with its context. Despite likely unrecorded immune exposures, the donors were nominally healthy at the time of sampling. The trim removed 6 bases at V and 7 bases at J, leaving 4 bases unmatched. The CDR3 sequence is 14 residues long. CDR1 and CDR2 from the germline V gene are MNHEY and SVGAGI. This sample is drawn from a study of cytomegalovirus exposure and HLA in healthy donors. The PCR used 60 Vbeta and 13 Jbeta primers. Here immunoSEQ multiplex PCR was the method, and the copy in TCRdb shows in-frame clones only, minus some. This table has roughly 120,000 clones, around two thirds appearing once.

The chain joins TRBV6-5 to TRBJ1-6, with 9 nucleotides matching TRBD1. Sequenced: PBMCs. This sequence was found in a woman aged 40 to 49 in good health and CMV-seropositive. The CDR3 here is CASRWDRANSPLHF. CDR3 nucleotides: TGTGCCAGCAGGTGGGACAGGGCCAATTCACCCCTCCACTTT.